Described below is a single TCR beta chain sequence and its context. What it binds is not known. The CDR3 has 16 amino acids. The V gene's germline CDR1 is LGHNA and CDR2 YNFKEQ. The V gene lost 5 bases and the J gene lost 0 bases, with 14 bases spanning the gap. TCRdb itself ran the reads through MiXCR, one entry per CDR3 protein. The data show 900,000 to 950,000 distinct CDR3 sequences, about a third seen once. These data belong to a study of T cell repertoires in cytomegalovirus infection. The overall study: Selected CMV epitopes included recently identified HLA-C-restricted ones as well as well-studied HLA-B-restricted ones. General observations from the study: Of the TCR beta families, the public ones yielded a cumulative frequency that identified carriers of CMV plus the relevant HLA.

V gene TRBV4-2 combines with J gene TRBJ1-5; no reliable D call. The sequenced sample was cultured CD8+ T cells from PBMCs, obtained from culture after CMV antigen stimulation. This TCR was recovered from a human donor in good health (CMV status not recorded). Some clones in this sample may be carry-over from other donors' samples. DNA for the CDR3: TGTGCCAGCAGCTTAAGGCAGGATTATAGCAATCAGCCCCAGCATTTT. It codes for CASSLRQDYSNQPQHF.